A single sample is the source of the 25 T cell receptor beta chains below, sequenced in a study. TCRdb reprocessed the 5' RACE reads via MiXCR and lists one record per CDR3 protein. The sample shows roughly 38,000 distinct CDR3 sequences, 15% to 20% of them seen only once. Material: naive CD4+ T cells sorted from a lymph node. Subset in this sample: naive CD4+ T cells, CD4+CD45RA+CD25-. Receptor source: a female donor with breast cancer.

This clonotype was detected a few times. V and J are TRBV6-2 or TRBV6-3 and TRBJ2-4, with D perhaps TRBD2 (6 bases). Trimming took 2 bases from V and 0 from J, leaving 14 bases between them. Germline CDR1 reads MNHEY; CDR2 reads SVGEGT. The CDR3 contains 17 residues. In nucleotides, the CDR3 is TGTGCCAGCAGTTACCGTATCGGCGGGAAAGCCAAAAACATTCAGTACTTC. It yields the protein CASSYRIGGKAKNIQYF.

This clonotype was counted ten times or more. V gene TRBV7-3 combines with J gene TRBJ1-1; D not resolved. V dropped 5 bases and J dropped 3 bases, with 10 bases sitting between them. This CDR3 contains 13 residues. Germline loops: CDR1 SGHTA, CDR2 FQGTGA. Here the CDR3 DNA reads TGTGCCAGCAGCACCCAACGCGACACTGAAGCTTTCTTT. Amino acid sequence: CASSTQRDTEAFF.

This clonotype was observed many times. The genes are TRBV7-2 and TRBJ1-2, with 8 bases fitting TRBD1. The V and J ends lost 6 bases and 7 bases, in that order; junction bases with no gene match: 10. Germline values: CDR1 SGHTA, CDR2 FQGNSA. This CDR3 is 14 amino acids long. CDR3 bases: TGTGCCAGCAGACCAGGGGGCGATGGCGGTGGCTACACCTTC. This encodes CASRPGGDGGGYTF.

This chain connects TRBV5-1 to TRBJ2-1; 14 bases are shared with TRBD2. The CDR3 is 19 amino acids. Trimming cost V 1 base and J 10 bases; bases outside gene matches: 16. The germline V gene encodes CDR1 SGHRS and CDR2 YFSETQ. Here the CDR3 reads CASSLMTSGRASTLYEQFF. CDR3 bases: TGCGCCAGCAGCTTGATGACTAGCGGGAGGGCCTCTACTTTGTACGAGCAGTTCTTC.

Worth noting for this clonotype: A read error may explain this, as a much larger clone is one base away. This chain connects TRBV6-6 to TRBJ2-3; the match to TRBD2 covers 9 bases. Germline-derived CDR1 and CDR2 are MNHNY and SVGAGI (reference sequence). This CDR3 spans 15 amino acids. CDR3 sequence (DNA): TGTGACAGCAGCCGTAAGACTAGCGGAGGGGATACGCAGTATTTT. This sequence encodes CDSSRKTSGGDTQYF.

The chain couples TRBV29-1 to TRBJ2-4; the match to TRBD1 covers 8 bases. Germline CDR1 is SQVTM and CDR2 is ANQGSEA. The CDR3 is 12 amino acids. J lost 8 bases, V lost 4 bases, and 4 bases had no gene match. The CDR3 nucleotides are TGCAGCGTTGCAGGGGGCAGTGACATTCAGTACTTC. Its translation is CSVAGGSDIQYF.

The chain uses TRBV29-1 and TRBJ1-2; the match to TRBD1 covers 7 bases. With 0 bases clipped from V and 7 bases from J, the junction kept 5 bases outside the gene matches. The CDR3 contains 13 residues. The germline V gene has CDR1 SQVTM and CDR2 ANQGSEA. The CDR3 DNA reads TGCAGCGTTGAAGAGGAAGGGGGCTCTGGCTACACCTTC. Amino acid sequence: CSVEEEGGSGYTF.

This clonotype has ten or more counts. As DNA, the CDR3 is TGCGCCAGCAGCCGCTCCCACATGGGGTTGGGGTACACTGAAGCTTTCTTT. Translated, it gives CASSRSHMGLGYTEAFF. The gene calls are TRBV4-1 and TRBJ1-1; D not resolved. V lost 4 bases to trimming and J lost 3 bases, with 21 bases between them. Germline V gene data show CDR1 as MGHRA and CDR2 as YSYEKL. The CDR3 runs to 17 residues.

This clonotype was found a few times. A clone one base away is much larger, so this may be a read error. V is TRBV20-1 and J is TRBJ1-3; D perhaps matches TRBD1 (5 bases). The CDR3 totals 15 residues. V shed 7 bases and J shed 0 bases, with 16 bases lying between them. Germline V gene lookup returns CDR1 DFQATT and CDR2 SNEGSKA (reference sequence). CDR3 sequence reads: CSGGGGVLSGNTIYF. DNA for the CDR3: TGCAGTGGCGGTGGGGGGGTCCTCTCTGGAAACACCATATATTTT.

This clonotype occurred many times. The chain combines TRBV7-2 with TRBJ1-1; D call uncertain. This CDR3 comprises 13 residues. The germline V gene encodes CDR1 SGHTA and CDR2 FQGNSA. Trimming removed 1 base from V and 7 bases from J, with 10 bases in between. The chain's CDR3 is CASSLVVTDEAFF. The CDR3 coding sequence is TGTGCCAGCAGCTTAGTTGTCACGGATGAAGCTTTCTTT.

The chain combines TRBV7-9 with TRBJ2-5; unclear D gene. This CDR3 region has 11 residues. With 5 bases removed from V and 5 bases from J, the gap between germline ends came to 6 bases. Germline lookup yields CDR1 SEHNR and CDR2 FQNEAQ (reference sequence). The CDR3 is CASSTRETQYF. CDR3 coding DNA: TGTGCCAGCAGCACCCGGGAGACCCAGTACTTC.

This clonotype was found a few times. The V gene is TRBV5-1, the J gene TRBJ2-2, with a tentative D call TRBD1 (6 bases). Trimming took off 5 bases at V and 5 bases at J, with 25 bases between the two ends. CDR1 SGHRS and CDR2 YFSETQ come from the germline V gene. The CDR3 totals 18 residues. CDR3 nucleotide sequence: TGCGCCAGCAGGGACGACAGCAGGGGACCTCTACGAACCGGGGAGCTGTTTTTT. Its translation is CASRDDSRGPLRTGELFF. The entire variable domain, with the rest obtained from reference TRBV5-1 and TRBJ2-2, is as follows: KAGVTQTPRYLIKTRGQQVTLSCSPISGHRSVSWYQQTPGQGLQFLFEYFSETQRNKGNFPGRFSGRQFSNSRSEMNVSTLELGDSALYLCASRDDSRGPLRTGELFFGEGSRLTVL.

Many counts were recorded for this clonotype. The chain is built from TRBV24-1 and TRBJ2-7, with D unclear. Per the germline V gene, CDR1 is KGHDR and CDR2 is SFDVKD. This CDR3 spans 17 amino acids. The V end was cut by 6 bases, the J end by 7 bases, with 27 bases between. CDR3 sequence (DNA): TGTGCCACCAGTCTGATTTATAAGGATAGCCCTTTTTGTGAGCAGTACTTC. It specifies CATSLIYKDSPFCEQYF.

This clonotype was counted at least ten times. The rearrangement links TRBV5-6 to TRBJ1-2; TRBD1 agrees at 7 bases. The length of the CDR3 is 15 residues. V shed 0 bases and J 4 bases; nucleotides not matched to a gene: 6. Germline CDR1 and CDR2: SGHDT and YYEEEE. The CDR3 sequence: CASSLVGGRSYGYTF. The CDR3 nucleotides read TGTGCCAGCAGCTTGGTAGGGGGCAGGAGCTATGGCTACACCTTC.

This clonotype has only a few counts. This sequence joins TRBV6-5 and TRBJ1-2; D may be TRBD1 (6 bases). The CDR3 sequence is 14 residues long. The V gene's germline CDR1 is MNHEY and CDR2 SVGAGI. The V gene lost 2 bases and the J gene lost 4 bases, with 11 bases spanning the gap. CDR3 DNA sequence: TGTGCCAGCAGTTACGAGGGGGGCGGCTATGGCTACACCTTC. It yields the protein CASSYEGGGYGYTF.

V is TRBV28 and J is TRBJ1-4; TRBD1 matches 7 bases. This CDR3 spans 17 amino acids. Unmatched junction bases numbered 11, after V lost 4 bases and J lost 3 bases. Germline lookup yields CDR1 MDHEN and CDR2 SYDVKM. The CDR3 reads CASSSQGQGESNEKLFF. The CDR3 DNA reads TGTGCCAGCAGTTCCCAGGGTCAGGGGGAGTCTAATGAAAAACTGTTTTTT. The full variable domain, with the rest looked up from reference TRBV28 and TRBJ1-4, is DVKVTQSSRYLVKRTGEKVFLECVQDMDHENMFWYRQDPGLGLRLIYFSYDVKMKEKGDIPEGYSVSREKKERFSLILESASTNQTSMYLCASSSQGQGESNEKLFFGSGTQLSVL.

In this sample, this clonotype turned up a few times. The J gene is TRBJ1-4, the V gene TRBV12-3 or TRBV12-4; D remains unclear. Trimming shortened V by 5 bases and J by 4 bases, and 17 bases separated the two germline ends. The CDR3 loop spans 16 amino acids. The CDR3, as DNA: TGTGCCAGCAGTCCCATGGTGGGCAGCGATAATGAAAAACTGTTTTTT. This sequence encodes CASSPMVGSDNEKLFF.

This clonotype was seen a handful of times. The chain combines TRBV7-2 with TRBJ2-1, with TRBD1 matching 9 bases. There are 16 residues in the CDR3. The J segment lost 7 bases and the V segment lost 1 base, leaving 8 bases of the junction unmatched. CDR1 is SGHTA and CDR2 is FQGNSA in the germline V gene. The CDR3 sequence is CASSLGRTGVGNEQFF. As DNA, the CDR3 is TGTGCCAGCAGCTTAGGAAGGACAGGGGTTGGAAATGAGCAGTTCTTC.

With respect to this clonotype: A read error may produce the germline difference seen at one junction end. V usage is TRBV7-9 and J usage is TRBJ2-5, with 10 bases lining up with TRBD2. Germline V gene sequence: CDR1 SEHNR, CDR2 FQNEAQ (reference sequence). The CDR3 runs 15 residues. The CDR3 region is CASSRASGRLETKYF. The CDR3, as DNA: TGTGCCAGCAGCCGAGCTAGCGGGAGACTAGAGACCAAGTACTTC.

This chain uses TRBV20-1 with TRBJ2-1, with TRBD1 matching over 9 bases. The V gene's germline CDR1 is DFQATT and CDR2 SNEGSKA (reference sequence). With V trimmed by 6 bases and J by 2 bases, 8 bases remained unmatched. The CDR3 is 15 amino acids. The CDR3 DNA reads as TGCAGTGCCGGGACGGGACAGGGTACCTACAATGAGCAGTTCTTC. Amino acids: CSAGTGQGTYNEQFF.

This clonotype was counted many times. CDR3 DNA sequence: TGTGCCACCAGTGATTATGAGACCCAGTACTTC. The encoded protein is CATSDYETQYF. This sequence joins TRBV24-1 and TRBJ2-5; D gene unclear. V was trimmed by 2 bases and J by 5 bases, leaving 2 bases between them. In germline, CDR1 is KGHDR, CDR2 SFDVKD. The CDR3 consists of 11 residues.

This clonotype showed up many times. This chain uses TRBV4-3 with TRBJ1-2, with a possible D match to TRBD1 (5 bases). CDR3 length: 16 amino acids. The ends were cut back, 3 bases at V and 3 bases at J, with 17 bases in the middle. Germline CDR1 is LGHNA and CDR2 is YSLEER. Here the CDR3 DNA reads TGCGCCAGCAGCCACCAAGGTGCAGGGACGGACTATGGCTACACCTTC. Translation: CASSHQGAGTDYGYTF.

V and J are TRBV2 and TRBJ1-5; D call uncertain. V was trimmed by 6 bases and J by 4 bases, leaving 13 bases between them. This CDR3 is 14 amino acids long. Looked up from germline, CDR1 is SNHLY and CDR2 is FYNNEI. The CDR3, as DNA: TGTGCCAGCAGGGAATGGATCCAAAATCAGCCCCAGCATTTT. Translated, it gives CASREWIQNQPQHF.

This clonotype has more than one count but fewer than ten. This chain connects TRBV7-9 to TRBJ2-7; 8 bases are shared with TRBD2. The CDR3 is made up of 14 amino acids. Germline trimming cut 2 bases from V and 7 bases from J; bases unmatched to any gene: 7. Germline CDR1 SEHNR, CDR2 FQNEAQ (reference sequence). CDR3 region: CASSLSTRGGEQYF. As DNA, the CDR3 is TGTGCCAGCAGCTTATCGACTCGCGGGGGGGAGCAGTACTTC.

Many counts were recorded for this clonotype. This chain uses TRBV5-1 with TRBJ1-1, with D unresolved. Germline V lookup: CDR1 SGHRS, CDR2 YFSETQ. Trimming took 1 base from V and 2 from J, leaving 9 bases between them. The CDR3 totals 14 residues. The CDR3 protein is CASSLFSLNTEAFF. The CDR3 DNA follows: TGCGCCAGCAGCTTGTTCAGTCTTAACACTGAAGCTTTCTTT.